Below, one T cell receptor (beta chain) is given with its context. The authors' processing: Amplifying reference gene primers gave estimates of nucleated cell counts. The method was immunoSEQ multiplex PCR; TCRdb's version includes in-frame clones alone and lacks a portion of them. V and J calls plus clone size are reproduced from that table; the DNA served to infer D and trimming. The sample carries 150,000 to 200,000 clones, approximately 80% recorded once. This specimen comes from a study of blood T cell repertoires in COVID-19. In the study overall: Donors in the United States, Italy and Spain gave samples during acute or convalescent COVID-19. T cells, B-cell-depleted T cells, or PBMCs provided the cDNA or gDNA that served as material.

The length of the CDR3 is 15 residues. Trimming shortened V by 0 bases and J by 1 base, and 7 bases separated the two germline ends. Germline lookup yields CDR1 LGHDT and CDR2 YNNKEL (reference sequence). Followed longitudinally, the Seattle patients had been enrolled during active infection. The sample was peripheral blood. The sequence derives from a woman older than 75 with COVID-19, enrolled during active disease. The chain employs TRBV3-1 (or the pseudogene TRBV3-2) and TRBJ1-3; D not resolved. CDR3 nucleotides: TGTGCCAGCAGCCAAGATCGAGGTTCTGGAAACACCATATATTTT. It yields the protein CASSQDRGSGNTIYF.